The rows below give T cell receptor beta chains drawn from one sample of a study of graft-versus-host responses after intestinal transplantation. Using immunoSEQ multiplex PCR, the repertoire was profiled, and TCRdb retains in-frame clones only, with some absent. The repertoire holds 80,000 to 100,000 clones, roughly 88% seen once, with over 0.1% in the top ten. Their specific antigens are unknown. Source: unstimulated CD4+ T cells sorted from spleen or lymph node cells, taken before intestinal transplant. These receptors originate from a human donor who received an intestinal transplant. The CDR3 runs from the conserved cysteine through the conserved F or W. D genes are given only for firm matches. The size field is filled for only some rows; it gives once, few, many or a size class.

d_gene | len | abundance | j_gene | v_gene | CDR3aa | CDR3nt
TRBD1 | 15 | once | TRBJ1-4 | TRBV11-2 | CASSLVSGGMEKLFF | TGTGCCAGCAGCTTAGTCTCAGGGGGTATGGAAAAACTGTTTTTT
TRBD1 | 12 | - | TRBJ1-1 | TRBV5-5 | CASSRDRHEAFF | TGTGCCAGCAGCCGGGACAGACATGAAGCTTTCTTT
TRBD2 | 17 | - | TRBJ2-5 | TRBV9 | CASSVGPTSSSQETQYF | TGTGCCAGCAGCGTAGGACCGACTAGCAGCTCCCAAGAGACCCAGTACTTC
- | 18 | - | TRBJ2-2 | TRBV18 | CASSLGSPGSLNAGELFF | TGTGCCAGCTCCCTAGGGAGTCCCGGTTCCTTGAACGCCGGGGAGCTGTTTTTT
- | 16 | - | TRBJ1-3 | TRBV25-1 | CASSKDSSGSGNTIYF | TGTGCCAGCTCCAAGGACAGCTCAGGGTCTGGAAACACCATATATTTT
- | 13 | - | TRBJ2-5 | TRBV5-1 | CASSLGPRETQYF | TGCGCCAGCAGCCTGGGGCCCAGGGAGACCCAGTACTTC
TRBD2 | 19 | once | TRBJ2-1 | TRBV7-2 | CASSFKDLAGGYRYNEQFF | TGTGCCAGCAGCTTTAAAGATCTAGCGGGGGGGTACAGGTACAATGAGCAGTTCTTC
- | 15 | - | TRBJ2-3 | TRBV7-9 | CASSLVQQGRDTQYF | TGTGCCAGCAGCTTAGTTCAGCAGGGCAGAGATACGCAGTATTTT
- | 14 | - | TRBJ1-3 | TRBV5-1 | CASSLTGNGNTIYF | TGCGCCAGCAGCTTGACAGGGAATGGAAACACCATATATTTT
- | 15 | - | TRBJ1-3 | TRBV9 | CASSVDSYSGNTIYF | TGTGCCAGCAGCGTAGACAGCTACTCTGGAAACACCATATATTTT
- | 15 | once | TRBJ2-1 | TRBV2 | CASSAVEDSYNEQFF | TGTGCCAGCAGTGCCGTTGAGGACTCCTACAATGAGCAGTTCTTC
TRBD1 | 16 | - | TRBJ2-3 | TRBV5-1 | CASSLGQGAGTDTQYF | TGCGCCAGCAGCTTGGGACAGGGGGCTGGCACAGATACGCAGTATTTT
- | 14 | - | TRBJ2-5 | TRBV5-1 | CASSLAAAQETQYF | TGCGCCAGCAGCTTGGCAGCGGCCCAAGAGACCCAGTACTTC